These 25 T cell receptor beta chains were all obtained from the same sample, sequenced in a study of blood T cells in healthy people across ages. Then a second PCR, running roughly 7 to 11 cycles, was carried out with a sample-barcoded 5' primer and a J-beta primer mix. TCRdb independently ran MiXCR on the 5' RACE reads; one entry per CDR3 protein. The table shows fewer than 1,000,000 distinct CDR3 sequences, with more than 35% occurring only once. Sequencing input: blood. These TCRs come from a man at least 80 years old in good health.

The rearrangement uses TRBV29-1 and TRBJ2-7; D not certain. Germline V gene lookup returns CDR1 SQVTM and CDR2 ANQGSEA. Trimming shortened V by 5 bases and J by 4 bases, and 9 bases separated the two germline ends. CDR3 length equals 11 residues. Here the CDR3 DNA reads TGCAGCGTTATCCATTCATACGAGCAGTACTTC. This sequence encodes CSVIHSYEQYF.

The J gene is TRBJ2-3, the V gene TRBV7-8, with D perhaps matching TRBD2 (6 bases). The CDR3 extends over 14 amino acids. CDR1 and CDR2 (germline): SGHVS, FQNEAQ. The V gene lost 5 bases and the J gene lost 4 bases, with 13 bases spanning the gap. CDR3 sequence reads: CASSPLARPDTQYF. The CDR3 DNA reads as TGTGCCAGCAGCCCACTAGCCCGGCCAGATACGCAGTATTTT.

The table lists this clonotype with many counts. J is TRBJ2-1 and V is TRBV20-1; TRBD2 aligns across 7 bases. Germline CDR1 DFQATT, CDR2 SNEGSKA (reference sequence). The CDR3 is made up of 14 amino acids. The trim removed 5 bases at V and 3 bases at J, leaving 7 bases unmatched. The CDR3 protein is CSASQRGDYNEQFF. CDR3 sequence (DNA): TGCAGTGCTTCTCAGCGGGGTGACTACAATGAGCAGTTCTTC.

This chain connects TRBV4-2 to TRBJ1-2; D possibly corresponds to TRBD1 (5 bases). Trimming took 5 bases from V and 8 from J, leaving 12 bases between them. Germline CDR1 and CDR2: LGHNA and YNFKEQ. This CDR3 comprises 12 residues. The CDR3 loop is CASSKPSGGYTF. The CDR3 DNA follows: TGTGCCAGCAGCAAACCTTCAGGGGGCTACACCTTC.

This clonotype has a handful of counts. CDR3 nucleotide sequence: TGTGCCAGCAGCTCCGAATCCCGCGGGAGGTACAATGAGCAGTTCTTC. This gives the protein CASSSESRGRYNEQFF. The rearrangement links TRBV7-2 to TRBJ2-1, with 8 bases that match TRBD2. V lost 4 bases, J lost 4 bases, and 9 bases stayed unmatched. The CDR3 is 16 residues long. CDR1 and CDR2 (germline): SGHTA, FQGNSA.

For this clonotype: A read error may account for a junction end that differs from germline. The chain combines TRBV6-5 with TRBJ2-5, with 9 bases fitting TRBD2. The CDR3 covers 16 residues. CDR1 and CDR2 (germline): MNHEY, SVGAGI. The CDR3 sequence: CASSPGLAMYQEAQYF. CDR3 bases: TGTGCCAGCAGTCCCGGACTAGCGATGTACCAAGAGGCCCAGTACTTC.

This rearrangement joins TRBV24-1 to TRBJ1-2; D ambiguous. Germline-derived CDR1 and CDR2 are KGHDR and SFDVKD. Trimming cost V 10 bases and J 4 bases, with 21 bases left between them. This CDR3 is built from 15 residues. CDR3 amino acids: CATNSPREGSYGYTF. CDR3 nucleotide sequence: TGTGCCACTAATTCCCCCCGGGAAGGTAGCTATGGCTACACCTTC.

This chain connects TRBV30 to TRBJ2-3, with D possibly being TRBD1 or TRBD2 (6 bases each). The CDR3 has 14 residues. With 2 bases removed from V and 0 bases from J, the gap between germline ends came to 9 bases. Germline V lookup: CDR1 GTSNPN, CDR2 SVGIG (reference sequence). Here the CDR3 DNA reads TGTGCCTGGAGTTTAGGGGGGAGCACAGATACGCAGTATTTT. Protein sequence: CAWSLGGSTDTQYF.

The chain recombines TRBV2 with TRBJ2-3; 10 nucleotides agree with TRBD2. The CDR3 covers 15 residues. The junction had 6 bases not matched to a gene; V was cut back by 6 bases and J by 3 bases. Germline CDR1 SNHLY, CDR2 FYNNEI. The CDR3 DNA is TGTGCCAGCAGAGAACTAGCGGGAATTACAGATACGCAGTATTTT. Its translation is CASRELAGITDTQYF.

The CDR3 loop reads CASSQVGSGLAGYEQYF. The DNA of the CDR3 is TGTGCCAGCAGCCAAGTCGGTTCGGGACTAGCTGGCTACGAGCAGTACTTC. V usage is TRBV4-2 and J usage is TRBJ2-7; 9 nucleotides agree with TRBD2. V trimming: 1 base; J trimming: 3 bases; junction bases outside the gene matches: 10. Germline CDR1 reads LGHNA; CDR2 reads YNFKEQ. CDR3 length equals 17 residues.

CDR3 sequence: CASSFRDGGEKLFF. As DNA, the CDR3 is TGTGCCAGCAGCTTCCGGGACGGAGGTGAAAAACTGTTTTTT. V is TRBV11-2 and J is TRBJ1-4; tentatively, D is TRBD1 (5 bases). In germline, CDR1 is SGHAT, CDR2 FQNNGV. This CDR3 has 14 residues. V lost 3 bases, J lost 7 bases, and 12 bases lay in between.

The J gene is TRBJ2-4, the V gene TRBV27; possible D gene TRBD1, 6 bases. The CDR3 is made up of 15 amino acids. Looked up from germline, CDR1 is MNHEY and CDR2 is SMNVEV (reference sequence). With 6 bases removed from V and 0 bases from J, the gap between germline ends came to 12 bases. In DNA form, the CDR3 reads TGTGCCAGCAGGGACAGCATTCTAGCCAAAAACATTCAGTACTTC. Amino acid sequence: CASRDSILAKNIQYF.

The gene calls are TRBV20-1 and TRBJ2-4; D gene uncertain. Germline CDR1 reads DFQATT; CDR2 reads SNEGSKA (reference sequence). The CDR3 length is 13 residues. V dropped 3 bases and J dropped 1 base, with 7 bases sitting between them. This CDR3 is CSASVGAKNIQYF. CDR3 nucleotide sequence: TGCAGTGCTAGTGTAGGGGCCAAAAACATTCAGTACTTC.

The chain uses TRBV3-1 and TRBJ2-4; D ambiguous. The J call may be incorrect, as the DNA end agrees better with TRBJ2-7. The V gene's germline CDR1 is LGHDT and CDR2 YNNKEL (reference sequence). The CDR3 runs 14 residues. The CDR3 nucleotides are TGTGCCAGAATAGCCACTGTTGTCAGGTACGAGCAGTACTTC. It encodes CARIATVVRYEQYF.

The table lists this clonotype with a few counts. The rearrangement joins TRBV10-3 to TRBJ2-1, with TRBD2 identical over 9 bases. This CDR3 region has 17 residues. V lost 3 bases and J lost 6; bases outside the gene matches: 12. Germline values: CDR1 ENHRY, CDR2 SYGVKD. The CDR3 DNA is TGTGCCATCAGTGATATCGGCGGGAGGGCCCGCGGCAATGAGCAGTTCTTC. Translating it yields CAISDIGGRARGNEQFF.

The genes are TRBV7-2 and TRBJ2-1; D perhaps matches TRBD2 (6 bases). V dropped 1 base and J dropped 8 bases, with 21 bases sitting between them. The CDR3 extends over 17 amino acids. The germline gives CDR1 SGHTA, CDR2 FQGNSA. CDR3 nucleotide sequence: TGTGCCAGCAGCTTAGTGCACGCGACTAGGGGCTGGGATGAGCAGTTCTTC. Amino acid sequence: CASSLVHATRGWDEQFF.

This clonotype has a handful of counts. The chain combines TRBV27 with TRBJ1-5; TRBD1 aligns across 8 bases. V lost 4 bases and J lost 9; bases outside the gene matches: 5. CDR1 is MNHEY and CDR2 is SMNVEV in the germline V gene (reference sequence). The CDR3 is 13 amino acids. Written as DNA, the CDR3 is TGTGCCAGCAGTTCCGACAGGGGTAGGCCCCAGCATTTT. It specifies CASSSDRGRPQHF.

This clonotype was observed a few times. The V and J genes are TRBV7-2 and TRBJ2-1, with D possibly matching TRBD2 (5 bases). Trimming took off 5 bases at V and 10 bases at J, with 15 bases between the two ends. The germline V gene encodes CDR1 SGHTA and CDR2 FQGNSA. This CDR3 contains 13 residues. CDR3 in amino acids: CASSPPSSGEQFF. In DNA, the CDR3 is TGTGCCAGCAGCCCCCCCAGCAGCGGCGAGCAGTTCTTC.

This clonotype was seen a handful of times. CDR3 nucleotides: TGTGCCAGCAGCTTGGCGGGACAGGGGAACTACGAGCAGTACTTC. It codes for CASSLAGQGNYEQYF. The chain uses TRBV5-6 and TRBJ2-7, with 10 bases that match TRBD1. The length of the CDR3 is 15 residues. Germline V CDR1 and CDR2: SGHDT, YYEEEE. The V gene end was trimmed by 0 bases and the J gene end by 3 bases; junction bases not matched to a gene: 3.

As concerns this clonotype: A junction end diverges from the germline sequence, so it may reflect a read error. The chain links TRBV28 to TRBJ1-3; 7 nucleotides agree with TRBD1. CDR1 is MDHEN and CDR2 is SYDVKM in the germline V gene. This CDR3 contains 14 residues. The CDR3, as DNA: TGTGCCACCTTACTAGACAGGGCCGGAAACACCACATATTTT. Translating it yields CATLLDRAGNTTYF.

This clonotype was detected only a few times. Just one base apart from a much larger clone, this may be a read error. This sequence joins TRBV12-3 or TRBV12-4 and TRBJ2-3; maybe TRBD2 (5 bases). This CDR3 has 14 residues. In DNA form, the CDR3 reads TGTGCCAGCAGTTTGAGGGTGGGAGCAGATGCGCAGTATTTT. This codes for CASSLRVGADAQYF.

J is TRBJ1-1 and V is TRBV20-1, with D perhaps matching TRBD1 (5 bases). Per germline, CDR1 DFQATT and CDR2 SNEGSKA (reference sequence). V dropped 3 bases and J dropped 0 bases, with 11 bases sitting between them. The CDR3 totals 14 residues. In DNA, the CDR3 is TGCAGTGCTAGTGGGGGGTGGGTGAACACTGAAGCTTTCTTT. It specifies CSASGGWVNTEAFF.

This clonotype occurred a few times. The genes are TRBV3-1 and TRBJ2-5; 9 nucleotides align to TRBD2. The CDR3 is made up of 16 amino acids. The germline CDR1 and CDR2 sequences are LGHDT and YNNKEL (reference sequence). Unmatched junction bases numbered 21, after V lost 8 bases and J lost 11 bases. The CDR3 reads CASSSGRLSSYNEQYF. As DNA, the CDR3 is TGTGCCAGCTCAAGCGGGAGGCTCAGCTCCTACAATGAGCAGTACTTC.

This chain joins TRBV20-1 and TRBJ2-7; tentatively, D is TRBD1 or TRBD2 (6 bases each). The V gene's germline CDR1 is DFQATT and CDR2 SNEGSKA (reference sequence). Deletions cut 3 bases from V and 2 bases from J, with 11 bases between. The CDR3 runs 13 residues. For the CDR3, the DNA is TGCAGTGCTAGTGGGGGGCAGGCCTACGAGCAGTACTTC. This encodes CSASGGQAYEQYF.

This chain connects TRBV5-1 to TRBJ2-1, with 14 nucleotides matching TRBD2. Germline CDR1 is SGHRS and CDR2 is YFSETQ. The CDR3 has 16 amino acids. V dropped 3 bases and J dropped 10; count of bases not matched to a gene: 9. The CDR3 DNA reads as TGCGCCAGCAGCTCCGGGACTAGCGGGAGTGATTACGAGCAGTTCTTC. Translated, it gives CASSSGTSGSDYEQFF.